Listed below are T cell receptor beta chains from one sample, sequenced in a study of blood T cell repertoires in COVID-19. Only in-frame clones appear in the TCRdb table, and some are missing; sequencing was by immunoSEQ multiplex PCR. The table includes hundreds of thousands of clones, about nine tenths detected once. Specimen: peripheral blood. The receptor set was obtained from a woman between 25 and 40 years old with active or convalescent COVID-19. Both conserved end residues are part of each CDR3. D genes are given only for firm matches. Some rows mark clone size as missing; the rest say once, few, many or name a class of expanded clone.

size: .; J: TRBJ1-1; D: .; V: TRBV10-2; CDR3: CASSVQGIGTEAFF; DNA: TGCGCCAGCAGTGTCCAGGGGATCGGCACTGAAGCTTTCTTT
size: once; J: TRBJ2-1; D: .; V: TRBV5-8; CDR3: CASSLDRLASYNEQFF; DNA: TGTGCCAGCAGCTTGGATCGTCTGGCCTCCTACAATGAGCAGTTCTTC
size: .; J: TRBJ2-3; D: .; V: TRBV6-5; CDR3: CASRTEGRTDTQYF; DNA: TGTGCCAGCAGAACGGAGGGGAGGACAGATACGCAGTATTTT
size: .; J: TRBJ1-5; D: .; V: TRBV19; CDR3: CASSTGVYSNQPQHF; DNA: TGTGCCAGTAGCACCGGGGTTTATAGCAATCAGCCCCAGCATTTT
size: .; J: TRBJ2-7; D: TRBD2; V: TRBV10-3; CDR3: CAIRFTGGSYEQYF; DNA: TGTGCCATACGGTTTACGGGAGGGAGCTACGAGCAGTACTTC
size: .; J: TRBJ2-7; D: TRBD1; V: TRBV11-2; CDR3: CASSSEQRTGRNEQYF; DNA: TGTGCCAGCAGCTCAGAGCAAAGGACAGGGAGAAACGAGCAGTACTTC
size: .; J: TRBJ1-2; D: .; V: TRBV19; CDR3: CASSIPTVGGDYGYTF; DNA: TGTGCCAGTAGTATACCGACAGTTGGGGGCGACTATGGCTACACCTTC
size: .; J: TRBJ2-7; D: .; V: TRBV5-5; CDR3: CASSFRGGASYEQYF; DNA: TGTGCCAGCAGCTTCCGAGGAGGAGCCTCCTACGAGCAGTACTTC
size: once; J: TRBJ1-4; D: .; V: TRBV9; CDR3: CASSVGGGAVEKLFF; DNA: TGTGCCAGCAGCGTAGGGGGAGGGGCGGTGGAAAAACTGTTTTTT
size: once; J: TRBJ2-3; D: .; V: TRBV2; CDR3: CASSLTRVRTDTQYF; DNA: TGTGCCAGCAGCCTTACCCGGGTGAGGACAGATACGCAGTATTTT
size: .; J: TRBJ2-3; D: .; V: TRBV15; CDR3: CATSRDPGEATDTQYF; DNA: TGTGCCACCAGCAGAGATCCCGGGGAAGCCACAGATACGCAGTATTTT
size: .; J: TRBJ2-1; D: TRBD2; V: TRBV19; CDR3: CASSKSGGVYNEQFF; DNA: TGTGCCAGTAGCAAAAGCGGGGGGGTTTACAATGAGCAGTTCTTC
size: .; J: TRBJ1-2; D: .; V: TRBV13; CDR3: CASSLGGRDYNYGYTF; DNA: TGTGCCAGCAGCTTAGGCGGCAGGGACTATAACTATGGCTACACCTTC
size: .; J: TRBJ1-4; D: TRBD1; V: TRBV19; CDR3: CASSLGDRDNEKLFF; DNA: TGTGCCAGTAGTTTAGGGGACAGGGATAATGAAAAACTGTTTTTT
size: .; J: TRBJ1-5; D: .; V: TRBV10-2; CDR3: CASSDRALSHLNSNQPQHF; DNA: TGCGCCAGCAGTGACAGGGCACTGAGTCACCTCAATAGCAATCAGCCCCAGCATTTT
size: .; J: TRBJ1-3; D: .; V: TRBV19; CDR3: CASSVGQSGNTIYF; DNA: TGTGCCAGTAGTGTGGGCCAGTCTGGAAACACCATATATTTT
size: .; J: TRBJ2-7; D: .; V: TRBV10-3; CDR3: CAISERGSNYEQYF; DNA: TGTGCCATCAGTGAGAGGGGCAGTAACTACGAGCAGTACTTC
size: once; J: TRBJ2-5; D: TRBD2; V: TRBV13; CDR3: CASSLTSGGAGETQYF; DNA: TGTGCCAGCAGCTTGACCAGCGGGGGGGCGGGAGAGACCCAGTACTTC
size: .; J: TRBJ1-1; D: TRBD1; V: TRBV19; CDR3: CASSKPRDRPEAFF; DNA: TGTGCCAGTAGCAAACCCCGGGACAGGCCTGAAGCTTTCTTT
size: few; J: TRBJ1-1; D: TRBD1; V: TRBV19; CDR3: CASKVPDRAGTEAFF; DNA: TGTGCCAGTAAAGTCCCGGACAGGGCAGGAACTGAAGCTTTCTTT
size: .; J: TRBJ1-1; D: .; V: TRBV19; CDR3: CASHPVGQRNTEAFF; DNA: TGTGCCAGTCACCCCGTCGGACAGAGGAACACTGAAGCTTTCTTT
size: .; J: TRBJ2-1; D: TRBD2; V: TRBV13; CDR3: CASSGEREGTWSVSYNEQFF; DNA: TGTGCCAGCAGCGGGGAGCGGGAGGGGACGTGGTCCGTGTCTTACAATGAGCAGTTCTTC
size: .; J: TRBJ2-5; D: TRBD1; V: TRBV20-1; CDR3: CSASIMGQTQENQYF; DNA: TGCAGTGCTAGTATCATGGGACAGACACAAGAGAACCAGTACTTC
size: .; J: TRBJ1-2; D: TRBD1; V: TRBV7-9; CDR3: CASSSAGTDLYGYTF; DNA: TGTGCCAGCAGCTCTGCCGGGACAGACCTCTATGGCTACACCTTC
size: .; J: TRBJ2-2; D: .; V: TRBV4-1; CDR3: CASSQDLSHEAGELFF; DNA: TGCGCCAGCAGCCAAGATCTATCCCACGAAGCCGGGGAGCTGTTTTTT
size: .; J: TRBJ1-5; D: .; V: TRBV5-4; CDR3: CASSLGGNNQPQHF; DNA: TGTGCCAGCAGCTTAGGAGGGAATAATCAGCCCCAGCATTTT
size: .; J: TRBJ2-1; D: TRBD1; V: TRBV5-4; CDR3: CASSSGQGPYNEQFF; DNA: TGTGCCAGCAGCTCGGGACAGGGGCCCTACAATGAGCAGTTCTTC
size: .; J: TRBJ2-7; D: .; V: TRBV2; CDR3: CASSGGIREYF; DNA: TGTGCCAGCAGTGGCGGGATCAGGGAGTACTTC
size: .; J: TRBJ2-7; D: TRBD2; V: TRBV7-6; CDR3: CASSLARTSGDSYEQYF; DNA: TGTGCCAGCAGCTTAGCACGGACTAGCGGAGACTCCTACGAGCAGTACTTC
size: few; J: TRBJ1-3; D: TRBD1; V: TRBV5-1; CDR3: CASSLTTGQTSSGNTIYF; DNA: TGCGCCAGCAGCTTGACAACGGGACAGACGAGCTCTGGAAACACCATATATTTT
size: .; J: TRBJ2-7; D: TRBD2; V: TRBV7-9; CDR3: CASSPRLAYEQYF; DNA: TGTGCCAGCAGCCCCAGACTAGCGTACGAGCAGTACTTC
size: .; J: TRBJ1-2; D: .; V: TRBV5-1; CDR3: CASSLDSPNYGYTF; DNA: TGCGCCAGCAGCTTGGATAGCCCTAACTATGGCTACACCTTC
size: .; J: TRBJ1-4; D: .; V: TRBV11-2; CDR3: CASSLSFGGVEKLFF; DNA: TGTGCCAGCAGCTTAAGTTTCGGGGGGGTTGAAAAACTGTTTTTT
size: .; J: TRBJ2-7; D: .; V: TRBV6-2/TRBV6-3; CDR3: CASSTRSGPSDEQYF; DNA: TGTGCCAGCAGCACCCGCTCAGGCCCTTCCGACGAGCAGTACTTC
size: .; J: TRBJ1-5; D: .; V: TRBV27; CDR3: CASSLQGSRQPQHF; DNA: TGTGCCAGCAGTTTACAAGGGAGTCGCCAGCCCCAGCATTTT
size: .; J: TRBJ2-6; D: .; V: TRBV18; CDR3: CASSPPGHFISGANVLTF; DNA: TGTGCCAGCTCACCACCGGGACATTTCATCTCTGGGGCCAACGTCCTGACTTTC
size: .; J: TRBJ1-5; D: .; V: TRBV19; CDR3: CASSTPAGSNQPQHF; DNA: TGTGCCAGTAGTACCCCCGCAGGTTCCAATCAGCCCCAGCATTTT
size: few; J: TRBJ1-1; D: .; V: TRBV3-1/TRBV3-2; CDR3: CASSRTGTTNMNTEAFF; DNA: TGTGCCAGCAGCCGAACCGGGACAACTAACATGAACACTGAAGCTTTCTTT
size: .; J: TRBJ1-5; D: .; V: TRBV19; CDR3: CASSIPYSNQPQHF; DNA: TGTGCCAGTAGTATTCCCTATAGCAATCAGCCCCAGCATTTT
size: .; J: TRBJ2-1; D: TRBD2; V: TRBV18; CDR3: CASSPIAGAGNEQFF; DNA: TGTGCCAGCTCACCAATAGCGGGAGCCGGCAATGAGCAGTTCTTC
size: .; J: TRBJ1-1; D: TRBD1; V: TRBV3-1/TRBV3-2; CDR3: CASSPVPGQGASTEAFF; DNA: TGTGCCAGCAGCCCCGTCCCGGGACAGGGGGCGAGCACTGAAGCTTTCTTT